The clone carrying this TCR beta chain has a handful of counts. The antigen remains undetermined. The CDR3 has 14 residues. CDR1 MNHEY and CDR2 SMNVEV come from the germline V gene (reference sequence). V lost 5 bases and J lost 4, with 13 bases in between. The source of the sample is a study of blood T cells in healthy people across ages. Notes on the study in general: Estimates based on one million T cells were treated as lower bounds.

Together with a sample-barcoded 5' primer, a J-beta primer mix was included in a second PCR lasting about 7 to 11 cycles. Using its own MiXCR run on the 5' RACE reads, TCRdb lists one record per CDR3 protein. The sample yields some 760,000 distinct CDR3 sequences, around 25% seen once. These data were also reused for a study on T cells of mothers and their children. That paper adds: The sample comes from fewer than 10 healthy Caucasian donors: mothers and children. Comparable shaping of TCR recombination output by thymic selection was observed in related and unrelated pairs. It was related mother-child pairs that showed slightly higher overlap than unrelated pairs, without reaching significance.

The sequence derives from a boy aged 5-17 years in good health. V gene TRBV27 combines with J gene TRBJ2-3, with D unresolved. The source material was blood. In DNA, the CDR3 is TGTGCCAGCAGTAGATCAAATCCACCAGATACGCAGTATTTT. This translates into CASSRSNPPDTQYF.